A single sample gave rise to the 24 T cell receptor beta chains below, sequenced in a study of tumor-infiltrating lymphocytes in primary liver carcinoma. Germline DNA was extracted too, while blood RNA derived from unsorted whole blood. TCR beta cDNA was made from 450 to 500 ng total RNA with a constant-region primer. Libraries of TCR beta came from three nested multiplex PCR rounds with slightly modified ARM-PCR. A C-beta reverse primer was combined with TRBV1-TRBV30 forward primers in the first two PCR rounds, and each round had 9 to 10 cycles. Via MiXCR, TCRdb re-called the multiplex PCR reads, giving one row per CDR3 protein. This sample has about 330,000 distinct CDR3 sequences, with about 65% found just once. The sequenced sample consisted of peripheral blood. The receptors derive from a man in his forties with primary liver carcinoma and hepatitis B virus infection.

Comment on this clonotype: Because it lacks the conserved phenylalanine or tryptophan at the end, this CDR3 is likely a read error. The DNA is left out, because the CDR3 cannot be placed on it with certainty; the CDR3 is given as TCRdb lists it. The chain recombines TRBV11-2 with TRBJ1-1. The CDR3 sequence runs 13 residues, both termini included. Germline assignment: CDR1 SGHAT and CDR2 FQNNGV. CDR3 region: CASSSTENTETFY.

Remarks on this clonotype: This may come from a read error, since a much larger clone is one base off. The gene calls are TRBV6-5 and TRBJ1-1, with D possibly TRBD1 on 6 matching bases. The CDR3 has 15 residues. The germline CDR1 and CDR2 sequences are MNHEY and SVGAGI. This CDR3 is CASGYSRTENTEAFF. As DNA, the CDR3 is TGTGCCAGCGGTTACTCCCGGACAGAAAACACTGAAGCTTTCTTT.

With regard to this clonotype: It may be a read error: a sequence one base away is much more abundant. The chain couples TRBV6-5 to TRBJ1-2, with no clear D. The length of the CDR3 is 14 residues. Germline V gene sequence: CDR1 MNHEY, CDR2 SVGAGI. DNA for the CDR3: TGTGTCAGCAGTTACACCACAGCTAACTATGGCTACACCTTC. Protein: CVSSYTTANYGYTF.

The rearrangement uses TRBV28 and TRBJ2-1, with 8 bases that match TRBD2. V was pared by 6 bases and J by 8 bases, with 9 bases of the junction left unmatched. Germline V gives CDR1 MDHEN, CDR2 SYDVKM. The CDR3 totals 14 residues. The chain's CDR3 is CASSPGGRGDEQFF. The CDR3, as DNA: TGTGCCAGCAGCCCTGGGGGGCGGGGGGATGAGCAGTTCTTC.

About this clonotype: The junction shows a germline mismatch at one end, possibly a read error. The V and J genes are TRBV5-5 and TRBJ2-5; no firm D call. CDR1 and CDR2 from the germline V gene are SGHKS and YYEKEE (reference sequence). This CDR3 spans 11 amino acids. The CDR3 here is CACSFSETQYF. Written as DNA, the CDR3 is TGTGCCTGCAGCTTTAGCGAGACCCAGTACTTC. The variable domain in full, with the rest retrieved from reference TRBV5-5 and TRBJ2-5, is DAGVTQSPTHLIKTRGQQVTLRCSPISGHKSVSWYQQVLGQGPQFIFQYYEKEERGRGNFPDRFSARQFPNYSSELNVNALLLGDSALYLCACSFSETQYFGPGTRLLVL.

A word on this clonotype: An end of the junction does not agree with germline; a read error may underlie this. The genes are TRBV11-2 and TRBJ2-7, with D perhaps matching TRBD2 (6 bases). The CDR3 covers 13 residues. The germline CDR1 and CDR2 sequences are SGHAT and FQNNGV. The CDR3 here is CTSSLSERVQQYF. In DNA, the CDR3 is TGTACCAGCAGCTTAAGTGAGCGGGTCCAGCAGTACTTC.

Concerning this clonotype itself: An end of the junction does not agree with germline; a read error may underlie this. The chain joins TRBV11-2 to TRBJ1-1; TRBD1 aligns across 7 bases. This CDR3 spans 16 amino acids. Germline CDR1 reads SGHAT; CDR2 reads FQNNGV. CDR3 residues: CAISLGRDRLNTEAFF. The DNA for the CDR3 is TGTGCCATCAGCTTAGGCAGGGACAGACTGAACACTGAAGCTTTCTTT.

Note on this clonotype: Because it lacks the conserved phenylalanine or tryptophan at the end, this CDR3 is likely a read error. This chain links TRBV12-3 or TRBV12-4 with TRBJ2-4, with D perhaps TRBD1 (5 bases). This CDR3 has 16 residues. CDR3 loop: CASSSRVDLVKNIQYL. For the CDR3, the DNA is TGTGCCAGCAGTTCCAGGGTTGATCTAGTCAAAAACATCCAGTACCTC.

This clonotype has at least ten counts. J is TRBJ2-6 and V is TRBV6-5; the match to TRBD2 covers 7 bases. The CDR3 runs to 18 residues. Germline V gene sequence: CDR1 MNHEY, CDR2 SVGAGI. J was trimmed by 1 base and V by 0 bases; bases with no gene match: 6. CDR3 protein: CASSYSPIGGSGANVLTF. The DNA for the CDR3 is TGTGCCAGCAGTTACTCGCCAATCGGGGGGTCTGGGGCCAACGTCCTGACTTTC.

This clonotype was found many times. CDR3 loop: CASSRGTSGLDEQYF. CDR3 coding DNA: TGTGCCAGCAGCCGGGGGACTAGCGGGTTGGACGAGCAGTACTTC. This chain joins TRBV11-3 and TRBJ2-7; 12 bases agree with TRBD2. J was trimmed by 5 bases and V by 5 bases; bases with no gene match: 7. The CDR3 has 15 residues. The germline V gene encodes CDR1 SGHNT and CDR2 YENEEA.

Comment on this clonotype: One base away lies a much larger clone, so this may be a sequencing read error. The chain links TRBV6-7 to TRBJ2-7, with unresolved D. TRBV6-7 is given ORF status, its function remaining uncertain. Trimming shortened V by 5 bases and J by 2 bases, and 16 bases separated the two germline ends. This CDR3 region has 15 residues. CDR3 nucleotide sequence: TGTGCCAGCAGTGATCAGACCGATAGCCCCTACGAGCAGTACTTC. It encodes CASSDQTDSPYEQYF.

Points on this clonotype: One end of the junction varies from germline; a read error may be responsible. This sequence joins TRBV19 and TRBJ2-1, with unresolved D. The closer fit of TRBJ2-7 to the DNA end suggests the J call may be wrong. The CDR3 has 14 amino acids. The germline V gene encodes CDR1 LNHDA and CDR2 SQIVND (reference sequence). The CDR3 region has the DNA TGTGCCAGTAGGGAACAGAGGAGCTCCTACAAGCAGTACTTC. Translated: CASREQRSSYKQYF.

By sample share, this clonotype is medium-sized. The chain has TRBV11-2 and TRBJ2-7; no clear D. Germline V gives CDR1 SGHAT, CDR2 FQNNGV. V was cut by 1 base and J by 0 bases, with 7 bases left in between. The CDR3 consists of 14 residues. CDR3 DNA: TGTGCCAGCAGCTTAGTCGACAACTCCTACGAGCAGTACTTC. This gives the protein CASSLVDNSYEQYF.

The chain links TRBV5-6 to TRBJ2-7; D might be TRBD2 (5 bases). CDR1 and CDR2 from the germline V gene are SGHDT and YYEEEE. This CDR3 has 15 amino acids. The V end lost 1 base, the J end lost 0 bases, and 11 bases lay between the germline ends. The chain's CDR3 is CASSLFSASSYEQYF. Written as DNA, the CDR3 is TGTGCCAGCAGCTTGTTTAGCGCCTCCTCCTACGAGCAGTACTTC.

The V and J genes are TRBV4-1 and TRBJ1-4, with TRBD1 matching 8 bases. Germline-derived CDR1 and CDR2 are MGHRA and YSYEKL. The CDR3 has 18 amino acids. The V and J ends lost 2 bases and 3 bases, in that order; junction bases with no gene match: 11. The CDR3 coding sequence is TGCGCCAGCAGCCAATATCCCGCGGACAGGGTTCCTAATGAAAAACTGTTTTTT. Amino acids: CASSQYPADRVPNEKLFF.

Remarks on this clonotype: It is likely a read error, because the conserved phenylalanine at the end of the CDR3 is missing. V and J are TRBV6-2 or TRBV6-3 and TRBJ2-5; D remains unclear. The length of the CDR3 is 16 residues. V gave up 4 bases and J gave up 2 bases, with 17 bases separating them. Germline CDR1 is MNHEY and CDR2 is SVGEGT. Written as DNA, the CDR3 is TGTGCCAGCAGTTTAAGACCGATCCTCAGTCAAGAGACCCAGTACTCC. Translation: CASSLRPILSQETQYS.

Of note for this clonotype: A much larger clone differs from this one at a single base, so this may be a read error. V and J are TRBV4-3 and TRBJ1-5; D is unclear. In germline, CDR1 is LGHNA, CDR2 YSLEER. This CDR3 is 14 amino acids long. The CDR3: CATSPPLGNQPQHF. DNA of the CDR3: TGCGCCACCAGCCCCCCCCTGGGGAATCAGCCCCAGCATTTT.

Turning to this clonotype: Mismatch with germline at one junction end may stem from a read error. The rearrangement joins TRBV7-9 to TRBJ2-1; perhaps D is TRBD1 or TRBD2 (5 bases each). This CDR3 spans 13 amino acids. The germline V gene has CDR1 SEHNR and CDR2 FQNEAQ (reference sequence). This CDR3 reads CACSLQAGNEQFF. The CDR3 DNA sequence: TGTGCCTGCAGCTTACAGGCGGGCAATGAGCAGTTCTTC.

Of note for this clonotype: A much bigger clone sits one base away, suggesting this may be a read error. V is TRBV12-3 or TRBV12-4 and J is TRBJ1-6; 7 positions match TRBD1. The CDR3 consists of 19 residues. V gave up 3 bases and J gave up 4 bases; unmatched junction bases: 15. The CDR3 DNA follows: TGTGCCAGCAGTTTCCATTGCAGGGAAGAGGGGGCTTATAATTCACCCCTCCACTTT. Translated: CASSFHCREEGAYNSPLHF.

This clonotype was seen only once. As the CDR3 is not closed by the conserved phenylalanine or tryptophan, this likely results from a read error. The J gene is TRBJ1-1, the V gene TRBV11-2; D call uncertain. Trimming took off 4 bases at V and 4 bases at J, with 10 bases between the two ends. The germline gives CDR1 SGHAT, CDR2 FQNNGV. The CDR3 covers 13 residues. The CDR3 reads CASSSHMSTEAFI. Here the CDR3 DNA reads TGTGCCAGCAGCTCCCACATGAGCACTGAAGCTTTCATT.

Only one count was recorded for this clonotype. This may stem from a read error, because a much larger clone lies one nucleotide away. The chain links TRBV6-6 to TRBJ2-2, with 9 bases that match TRBD2. The CDR3 is made up of 16 amino acids. Germline CDR1 is MNHNY and CDR2 is SVGAGI (reference sequence). The CDR3 spells CTSSYWTSANTGELFF. The CDR3, as DNA: TGTACCAGCAGTTACTGGACTAGCGCGAACACCGGGGAGCTGTTTTTT.

Comment on this clonotype: With a much larger clone just one base away, this may be a read error. The V and J genes are TRBV6-5 and TRBJ2-5; D is uncertain. This CDR3 is built from 15 residues. CDR1 and CDR2 from the germline V gene are MNHEY and SVGAGI. The V end was cut by 7 bases, the J end by 0 bases, with 15 bases between. The CDR3: CASKRTHRYQETQYF. DNA for the CDR3: TGTGCCAGCAAAAGAACTCATAGGTACCAAGAGACCCAGTACTTC.

The chain carries TRBV11-2 and TRBJ2-1, with 10 bases matching TRBD2. Germline lookup yields CDR1 SGHAT and CDR2 FQNNGV. The length of the CDR3 is 16 residues. CDR3 in amino acids: CTSSLGPGLASNEQFF. The CDR3 DNA reads TGTACTAGCAGCTTAGGTCCGGGACTAGCGTCCAATGAGCAGTTCTTC.

On this clonotype: One end of the junction fails to match germline, which may point to a read error. The V and J genes are TRBV6-2 or TRBV6-3 and TRBJ1-1; unclear D gene. Per germline, CDR1 MNHEY and CDR2 SVGEGT. This CDR3 contains 11 residues. CDR3 bases: TGTGCCAGCACCAAACGCACTGAAGCCTTCTTT. Amino acids: CASTKRTEAFF.